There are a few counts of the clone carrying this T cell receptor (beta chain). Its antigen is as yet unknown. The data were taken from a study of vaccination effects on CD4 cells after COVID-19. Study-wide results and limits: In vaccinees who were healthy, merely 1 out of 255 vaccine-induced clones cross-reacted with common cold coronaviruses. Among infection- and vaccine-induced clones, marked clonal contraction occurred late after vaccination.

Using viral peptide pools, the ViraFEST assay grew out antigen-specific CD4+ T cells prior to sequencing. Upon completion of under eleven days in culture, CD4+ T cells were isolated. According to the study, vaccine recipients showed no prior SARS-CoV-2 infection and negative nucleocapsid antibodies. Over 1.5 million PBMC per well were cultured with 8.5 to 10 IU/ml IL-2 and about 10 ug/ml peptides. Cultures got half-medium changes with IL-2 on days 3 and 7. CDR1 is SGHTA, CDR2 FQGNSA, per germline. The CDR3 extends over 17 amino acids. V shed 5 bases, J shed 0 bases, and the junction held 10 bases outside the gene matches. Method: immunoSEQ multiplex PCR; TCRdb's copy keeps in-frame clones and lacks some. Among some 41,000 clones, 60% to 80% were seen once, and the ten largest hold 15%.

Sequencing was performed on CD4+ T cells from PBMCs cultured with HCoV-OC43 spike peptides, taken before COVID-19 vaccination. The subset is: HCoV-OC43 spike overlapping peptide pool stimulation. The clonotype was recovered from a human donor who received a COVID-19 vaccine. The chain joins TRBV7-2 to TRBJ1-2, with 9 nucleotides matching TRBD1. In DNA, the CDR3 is TGTGCCAGCAGCATCCCGGGACAGGGTTTCTCTAACTATGGCTACACCTTC. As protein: CASSIPGQGFSNYGYTF.